These 6 T cell receptor beta chains came from one sample sequenced in a study of T cell repertoires in cytomegalovirus infection. TCRdb processed the reads anew with MiXCR; each CDR3 protein has one entry. The repertoire has some 350,000 distinct CDR3 sequences, about a sixth of them found once; the top ten carry 7.5% to 9.5%. Sequencing was done on a sample of PBMCs. These receptors were collected from a human donor in good health (CMV status not recorded). Some clones in this sample may be carry-over from other donors' samples.

The CDR3 protein is CASSVLDRGTEAFF. CDR3 DNA sequence: TGTGCCAGCAGTGTTCTGGACAGGGGAACTGAAGCTTTCTTT. The rearrangement uses TRBV2 and TRBJ1-1; 9 bases line up with TRBD1. J was trimmed by 5 bases and V by 4 bases; bases with no gene match: 5. The CDR3 covers 14 residues. In germline, CDR1 is SNHLY, CDR2 FYNNEI. Looking up the rest from reference TRBV2 and TRBJ1-1 gives the full variable domain: EPEVTQTPSHQVTQMGQEVILRCVPISNHLYFYWYRQILGQKVEFLVSFYNNEISEKSEIFDDQFSVERPDGSNFTLKIRSTKLEDSAMYFCASSVLDRGTEAFFGQGTRLTVV.

This chain connects TRBV7-8 to TRBJ1-5, with 8 positions matching TRBD1. Germline V CDR1 and CDR2: SGHVS, FQNEAQ. The V segment lost 5 bases and the J segment 3 bases; nucleotides outside the gene matches: 6. CDR3 size: 15 residues. The CDR3 loop is CASSADRGYNQPQHF. The DNA for the CDR3 is TGTGCCAGCAGCGCCGACAGGGGTTACAATCAGCCCCAGCATTTT. Filled out from reference TRBV7-8 and TRBJ1-5, the complete variable domain reads GAGVSQSPRYKVAKRGQDVALRCDPISGHVSLFWYQQALGQGPEFLTYFQNEAQLDKSGLPSDRFFAERPEGSVSTLKIQRTQQEDSAVYLCASSADRGYNQPQHFGDGTRLSIL.

This clonotype was detected ten times or more. The chain couples TRBV7-2 to TRBJ2-1; 11 bases match TRBD2. Germline values: CDR1 SGHTA, CDR2 FQGNSA. With 3 bases clipped from V and 9 bases from J, the junction kept 7 bases outside the gene matches. This CDR3 comprises 15 residues. CDR3: CASSFLAGGGIEQFF. DNA of the CDR3: TGTGCCAGCAGCTTTCTAGCGGGAGGAGGTATTGAGCAGTTCTTC.

The table lists this clonotype with many counts. The V gene is TRBV7-2, the J gene TRBJ2-3; D is ambiguous. In germline, CDR1 is SGHTA, CDR2 FQGNSA. V gave up 1 base and J gave up 7 bases, with 6 bases separating them. This CDR3 region has 12 residues. CDR3 region: CASSLVDYTQYF. The CDR3 DNA reads as TGTGCCAGCAGCTTAGTAGACTATACGCAGTATTTT.

This clonotype was seen only a few times. This chain joins TRBV7-9 and TRBJ2-2; D gene uncertain. The germline V and J ends were trimmed by 1 base and 0 bases, with 6 bases remaining between them. The CDR3 has 15 residues. Germline V gene sequence: CDR1 SEHNR, CDR2 FQNEAQ (reference sequence). CDR3: CASSLVSSNTGELFF. In nucleotides, the CDR3 is TGTGCCAGCAGCTTAGTCAGCTCGAACACCGGGGAGCTGTTTTTT.

This clonotype was seen only a few times. V is TRBV4-3 and J is TRBJ2-3; possibly TRBD2 for D (6 bases). Germline V lookup: CDR1 LGHNA, CDR2 YSLEER. V dropped 0 bases and J dropped 4 bases, with 14 bases sitting between them. The CDR3 covers 16 residues. The CDR3 is CASSQEYRRAPDTQYF. CDR3 nucleotide sequence: TGCGCCAGCAGCCAAGAATACAGGAGGGCCCCAGATACGCAGTATTTT.